The 16 T cell receptor beta chains presented below share a single source sample, sequenced in a study of blood T cells in healthy people across ages (dated by TCRdb to between 2015 and 2017). The library came from 5' RACE. TCRdb shows the sequencer as Illumina HiSeq 2500. A second about 7 to 11 cycle PCR used a sample-barcoded 5' primer and a J-beta primer mix. TCRdb itself trimmed the public reads at Q25 with fastp, ran MiXCR and retained productive beta chains. Here each entry gathers all rows of one CDR3 protein and keeps the most common genes and DNA. Within this sample are 650,000 to 950,000 distinct CDR3 sequences, with 40% to 50% of them counted one time only. In total, the top ten clones hold about 21% of the sample. Sequences were obtained from blood. The receptors were sampled from a man aged 55 to 70 in good health.

The chain links TRBV7-2 to TRBJ1-6; no definite D call. The germline V gene encodes CDR1 SGHTA and CDR2 FQGNSA. The V end lost 1 base, the J end lost 0 bases, and 4 bases lay between the germline ends. This CDR3 has 15 amino acids. The DNA of the CDR3 is TGTGCCAGCAGCTTAGATCGCTCCTATAATTCACCCCTCCACTTT. Translating gives CASSLDRSYNSPLHF.

V gene TRBV6-5 combines with J gene TRBJ1-2; 7 bases agree with TRBD1. J lost 4 bases, V lost 5 bases, and 7 bases had no gene match. From germline, CDR1 is MNHEY and CDR2 SVGAGI. This CDR3 region has 14 residues. CDR3 in DNA: TGTGCCAGCAGTCAGGGGGACAGTGCCTATGGCTACACCTTC. It yields the protein CASSQGDSAYGYTF.

The chain recombines TRBV2 with TRBJ1-1; D uncertain. Germline loops: CDR1 SNHLY, CDR2 FYNNEI. This CDR3 region has 12 residues. Trimming took 6 bases from V and 6 from J, leaving 11 bases between them. The CDR3 sequence: CASRSGVSEAFF. CDR3 nucleotides: TGTGCCAGCAGATCCGGAGTGTCTGAAGCTTTCTTT.

This clonotype was seen a few times. The J gene is TRBJ2-5, the V gene TRBV11-3; D gene uncertain. Between the trimmed V and J ends, which lost 4 bases and 4 bases, there was a span of 7 bases. CDR3 size: 12 residues. Germline V gene data show CDR1 as SGHNT and CDR2 as YENEEA. The CDR3 protein is CASSSRTETQYF. CDR3 sequence (DNA): TGTGCCAGCAGCTCCCGGACAGAGACCCAGTACTTC.

This chain uses TRBV6-2 or TRBV6-3 with TRBJ2-1, with D hard to call. V lost 1 base to trimming and J lost 11 bases, with 9 bases between them. The CDR3 extends over 12 amino acids. Germline-derived CDR1 and CDR2 are MNHEY and SVGEGT. CDR3 protein: CASSYLSRKQFF. The CDR3 DNA sequence: TGTGCCAGCAGTTACTTATCCCGAAAGCAGTTCTTC.

This clonotype was counted many times. This chain uses TRBV3-1 with TRBJ1-2; maybe TRBD1 (5 bases). The CDR3 totals 15 residues. CDR1 LGHDT and CDR2 YNNKEL come from the germline V gene (reference sequence). Trimming cost V 6 bases and J 4 bases, with 18 bases left between them. The CDR3, as DNA: TGTGCCAGCAGGGACGAAAAAAGGGGAACCTATGGCTACACCTTC. It encodes CASRDEKRGTYGYTF.

The rearrangement joins TRBV4-3 to TRBJ2-7, with D unclear. This CDR3 spans 15 amino acids. Germline V gives CDR1 LGHNA, CDR2 YSLEER. V shed 4 bases and J shed 3 bases, with 16 bases lying between them. The CDR3 sequence is CASSPEAVVGYEQYF. The CDR3 coding sequence is TGCGCCAGCAGCCCCGAAGCCGTTGTTGGCTACGAGCAGTACTTC.

The rearrangement links TRBV20-1 to TRBJ2-7; D remains ambiguous. Germline V CDR1 and CDR2: DFQATT, SNEGSKA (reference sequence). The CDR3 length is 13 residues. V lost 2 bases and J 3 bases, leaving 11 bases between the germline ends. The DNA of the CDR3 is TGCAGTGCTAGACGCCATTCCCTCTACGAGCAGTACTTC. Amino acids: CSARRHSLYEQYF.

The chain joins TRBV6-2 or TRBV6-3 to TRBJ2-6; D call uncertain. The CDR3 extends over 15 amino acids. CDR1 and CDR2 from the germline V gene are MNHEY and SVGEGT. The V end lost 6 bases, the J end lost 0 bases, and 9 bases lay between the germline ends. For the CDR3, the DNA is TGTGCCAGCAGCTCCTATCCCTCTGGGGCCAACGTCCTGACTTTC. Translating gives CASSSYPSGANVLTF.

The table lists this clonotype with a few counts. The genes are TRBV2 and TRBJ2-7; possibly TRBD1 for D (6 bases). CDR3 length equals 15 residues. The V gene's germline CDR1 is SNHLY and CDR2 FYNNEI. The ends were cut back, 6 bases at V and 3 bases at J, with 18 bases in the middle. DNA of the CDR3: TGTGCCAGCAGGGGCAGACAGGAATATGGCTACGAGCAGTACTTC. It yields the protein CASRGRQEYGYEQYF.

The chain joins TRBV9 to TRBJ2-1; 10 positions match TRBD1. The DNA end is a closer match to TRBJ2-7, so the J assignment may be wrong. The CDR3 spans 14 residues. CDR1 SGDLS and CDR2 YYNGEE come from the germline V gene. CDR3 bases: TGTGCCAGCAGCGGGGACAGGGGAGGAAATGAGCAGTACTTC. It yields the protein CASSGDRGGNEQYF.

This chain links TRBV7-9 with TRBJ1-4; no clear D. Germline V CDR1 and CDR2: SEHNR, FQNEAQ (reference sequence). CDR3 length equals 14 residues. V was clipped by 5 bases and J by 0 bases, with 7 bases between them. CDR3 nucleotides: TGTGCCAGCAGCCGGAGGGCAACTAATGAAAAACTGTTTTTT. Its protein is CASSRRATNEKLFF. The full variable domain, in which reference TRBV7-9 and TRBJ1-4 provide the parts outside the CDR3, is DTGVSQNPRHKITKRGQNVTFRCDPISEHNRLYWYRQTLGQGPEFLTYFQNEAQLEKSRLLSDRFSAERPKGSFSTLEIQRTEQGDSAMYLCASSRRATNEKLFFGSGTQLSVL.

This clonotype has only a few counts. V is TRBV6-2 or TRBV6-3 and J is TRBJ2-1; 8 nucleotides agree with TRBD2. Germline CDR1 is MNHEY and CDR2 is SVGEGT. Trimming cost V 2 bases and J 3 bases; bases outside gene matches: 18. CDR3 length: 20 amino acids. CDR3 loop: CASSYEGGGTPPSYYNEQFF. DNA for the CDR3: TGTGCCAGCAGTTACGAGGGCGGGGGGACTCCCCCTTCCTACTACAATGAGCAGTTCTTC.

This clonotype was observed many times. The chain joins TRBV5-6 to TRBJ2-2; tentatively, D is TRBD1 (5 bases). V lost 0 bases and J lost 0, with 9 bases in between. CDR1 is SGHDT, CDR2 YYEEEE, per germline. The CDR3 is 16 residues long. The CDR3 DNA reads TGTGCCAGCAGCTTGGGCAGGACAACGAACACCGGGGAGCTGTTTTTT. This encodes CASSLGRTTNTGELFF. The full variable domain, completed using reference TRBV5-6 and TRBJ2-2, is DAGVTQSPTHLIKTRGQQVTLRCSPKSGHDTVSWYQQALGQGPQFIFQYYEEEERQRGNFPDRFSGHQFPNYSSELNVNALLLGDSALYLCASSLGRTTNTGELFFGEGSRLTVL.

For this clonotype: One end of the junction does not line up with germline, which may come from a read error. V is TRBV5-1 and J is TRBJ2-3, with a possible D match to TRBD2 (6 bases). The CDR3 extends over 15 amino acids. Germline CDR1 is SGHRS and CDR2 is YFSETQ. The CDR3 coding sequence is TGCGCCAGCAGCCCGGGACTGGGAGGCACAGGTACGCAGTATTTT. It specifies CASSPGLGGTGTQYF.

This rearrangement joins TRBV6-1 to TRBJ2-1; TRBD1 matches at 9 bases. Germline trimming cut 5 bases from V and 9 bases from J; bases unmatched to any gene: 8. CDR3 length: 14 amino acids. CDR1 MNHNS and CDR2 SASEGT come from the germline V gene. CDR3 in amino acids: CASSFRQGVFEQFF. DNA of the CDR3: TGTGCCAGCAGTTTCCGACAGGGGGTATTTGAGCAGTTCTTC.